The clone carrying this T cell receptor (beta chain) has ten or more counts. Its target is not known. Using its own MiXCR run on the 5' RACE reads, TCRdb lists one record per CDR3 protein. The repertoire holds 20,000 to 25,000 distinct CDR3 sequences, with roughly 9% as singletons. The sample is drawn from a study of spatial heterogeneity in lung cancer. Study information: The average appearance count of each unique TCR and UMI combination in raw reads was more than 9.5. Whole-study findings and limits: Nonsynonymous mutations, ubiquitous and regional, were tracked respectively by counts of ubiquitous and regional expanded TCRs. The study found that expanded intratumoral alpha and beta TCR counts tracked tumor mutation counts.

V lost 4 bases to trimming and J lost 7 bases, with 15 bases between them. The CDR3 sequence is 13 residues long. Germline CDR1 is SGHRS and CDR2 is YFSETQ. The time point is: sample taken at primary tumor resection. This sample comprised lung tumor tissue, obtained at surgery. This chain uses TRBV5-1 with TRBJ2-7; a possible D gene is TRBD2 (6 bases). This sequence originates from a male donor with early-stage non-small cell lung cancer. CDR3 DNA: TGCGCCAGCAGCCCCGCGCGGGGTGGGGAGCAGTACTTC. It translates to CASSPARGGEQYF.